The next 16 T cell receptor beta chains were all read from a single sample in a study of blood T cell repertoires in COVID-19 (dated by TCRdb to 2018 to 2021). The library was generated by the immunoSEQ multiplex PCR assay. The table comes from immuneACCESS by way of TCRdb, which keeps in-frame sequences with V and J called. Part of the clones is missing from these tables; in studies checked, under half for an unresolved V gene and the rest for unknown reasons. The sample contains around 270,000 clones, 75% to 95% of them found a single time. Under 3% of the sample belongs to the ten largest clones. Sequenced input: peripheral blood. The receptors derive from a person under 35 with COVID-19, enrolled during active disease.

This clone was counted a few times. The rearrangement uses TRBV2 and TRBJ2-7; 9 bases are shared with TRBD1. CDR1 SNHLY and CDR2 FYNNEI come from the germline V gene. Germline trimming cut 8 bases from V and 5 bases from J; bases unmatched to any gene: 19. The CDR3 sequence is 17 residues long. CDR3 DNA sequence: TGTGCCAGCCCCCTCTACAGCACCGGGACAGGGTCCCACGAGCAGTACTTC. The encoded protein is CASPLYSTGTGSHEQYF.

The chain joins TRBV5-1 to TRBJ1-4; unclear D gene. V dropped 4 bases and J dropped 0 bases, with 13 bases sitting between them. In germline, CDR1 is SGHRS, CDR2 YFSETQ. The CDR3 totals 16 residues. CDR3 loop: CASSQASSTTNEKLFF. The DNA of the CDR3 is TGCGCCAGCAGCCAGGCAAGCAGTACAACTAATGAAAAACTGTTTTTT.

The chain employs TRBV19 and TRBJ2-6; D remains ambiguous. The germline CDR1 and CDR2 sequences are LNHDA and SQIVND (reference sequence). The CDR3 length is 15 residues. V was cut by 1 base and J by 0 bases, with 4 bases left in between. Here the CDR3 DNA reads TGTGCCAGTAGTATAGCCAGCTCTGGGGCCAACGTCCTGACTTTC. Translating it yields CASSIASSGANVLTF.

The chain combines TRBV2 with TRBJ1-4; D is unresolved. Germline V CDR1 and CDR2: SNHLY, FYNNEI. The CDR3 is made up of 16 amino acids. With 6 bases removed from V and 7 bases from J, the gap between germline ends came to 21 bases. DNA for the CDR3: TGTGCCAGCAGACAGAACCACGCCAAGCTGGGTGAAAAACTGTTTTTT. Protein: CASRQNHAKLGEKLFF.

The chain joins TRBV10-3 to TRBJ2-3, with 11 bases matching TRBD2. V lost 6 bases, J lost 1 base, and 15 bases stayed unmatched. CDR3 size: 19 residues. Germline CDR1 is ENHRY and CDR2 is SYGVKD. CDR3 nucleotide sequence: TGTGCCATCAGCGAAGACAGGGCCGGGACTAGCGGACGCACAGATACGCAGTATTTT. Its translation: CAISEDRAGTSGRTDTQYF.

The CDR3 DNA sequence: TGTGCCAGCAGTTGGACTAGTTACGAGCAGTACTTC. Translated, it gives CASSWTSYEQYF. The chain carries TRBV11-2 and TRBJ2-7; TRBD2 agrees at 7 bases. Germline trimming cut 6 bases from V and 4 bases from J; bases unmatched to any gene: 3. The CDR3 length is 12 residues. Germline values: CDR1 SGHAT, CDR2 FQNNGV.

J is TRBJ2-3 and V is TRBV24-1, with TRBD2 matching 7 bases. Trimming removed 9 bases from V and 3 bases from J; junction bases left unmatched: 2. The CDR3 covers 12 residues. Germline V lookup: CDR1 KGHDR, CDR2 SFDVKD. The CDR3 loop is CATAGVTDTQYF. The DNA of the CDR3 is TGTGCCACCGCGGGAGTGACAGATACGCAGTATTTT.

The chain has TRBV6-1 and TRBJ2-1, with D possibly being TRBD1 (6 bases). V lost 0 bases and J lost 13, with 16 bases in between. This CDR3 comprises 14 residues. Per the germline V gene, CDR1 is MNHNS and CDR2 is SASEGT. Here the CDR3 DNA reads TGTGCCAGCAGTGAAGCTATGATCTACAGGGTACAGTTCTTC. Its translation: CASSEAMIYRVQFF.

The chain uses TRBV2 and TRBJ2-5; D remains unclear. The germline gives CDR1 SNHLY, CDR2 FYNNEI. The CDR3 has 12 amino acids. Trimming took 4 bases from V and 5 from J, leaving 8 bases between them. CDR3 protein: CASSVIGETQYF. For the CDR3, the DNA is TGTGCCAGCAGTGTTATCGGGGAGACCCAGTACTTC.

The rearrangement uses TRBV5-1 and TRBJ1-2, with 10 bases fitting TRBD1. Germline V gene lookup returns CDR1 SGHRS and CDR2 YFSETQ. V lost 3 bases, J lost 3 bases, and 2 bases stayed unmatched. CDR3 length equals 14 residues. The CDR3 DNA is TGCGCCAGCAGCTCGGGGACAGGGGACTATGGCTACACCTTC. Amino acid sequence: CASSSGTGDYGYTF. The complete variable domain, with remaining parts taken from reference TRBV5-1 and TRBJ1-2, reads KAGVTQTPRYLIKTRGQQVTLSCSPISGHRSVSWYQQTPGQGLQFLFEYFSETQRNKGNFPGRFSGRQFSNSRSEMNVSTLELGDSALYLCASSSGTGDYGYTFGSGTRLTVV.

V usage is TRBV29-1 and J usage is TRBJ1-5; possibly TRBD1 for D (5 bases). Trimming pared 4 bases from V and 0 bases from J, leaving 31 bases between. CDR1 and CDR2 (germline): SQVTM, ANQGSEA. The CDR3 extends over 21 amino acids. The CDR3 loop reads CSVAGRKRALLDSNSNQPQHF. CDR3 in DNA: TGCAGCGTTGCTGGTAGAAAACGTGCATTATTAGACAGCAATAGCAATCAGCCCCAGCATTTT.

The chain couples TRBV19 to TRBJ2-2, with D possibly matching TRBD1 (5 bases). The CDR3 extends over 14 amino acids. Germline V gene sequence: CDR1 LNHDA, CDR2 SQIVND (reference sequence). V dropped 6 bases and J dropped 4 bases, with 12 bases sitting between them. The CDR3 sequence is CASRRTRATGELFF. The CDR3 region has the DNA TGTGCCAGTAGAAGAACCAGGGCCACCGGGGAGCTGTTTTTT.

CDR3 sequence reads: CASSLAPQGADTQYF. The DNA of the CDR3 is TGTGCCAGCAGCTTGGCCCCACAGGGGGCGGATACGCAGTATTTT. The V gene is TRBV5-6, the J gene TRBJ2-3; 9 bases agree with TRBD1. The V gene end was trimmed by 0 bases and the J gene end by 6 bases; junction bases not matched to a gene: 5. Germline CDR1 and CDR2: SGHDT and YYEEEE. The CDR3 runs 15 residues.

The rearrangement links TRBV19 to TRBJ1-5; 10 nucleotides match TRBD1. V lost 9 bases, J lost 5 bases, and 13 bases stayed unmatched. This CDR3 region has 16 residues. Germline V gene data show CDR1 as LNHDA and CDR2 as SQIVND (reference sequence). As DNA, the CDR3 is TGTGCCAGCACCCTGGGGGGACAGGGGAGTTATCAGCCCCAGCATTTT. It specifies CASTLGGQGSYQPQHF.

The genes are TRBV5-4 and TRBJ2-3; D might be TRBD2 (5 bases). CDR1 SGHNT and CDR2 YYREEE come from the germline V gene (reference sequence). The CDR3 contains 16 residues. Trimming took off 5 bases at V and 3 bases at J, with 19 bases between the two ends. CDR3 DNA sequence: TGTGCCAGCAGTGCCCGTAGCGAGCGGACTACAGATACGCAGTATTTT. Protein: CASSARSERTTDTQYF.

This clone was observed once. J is TRBJ2-7 and V is TRBV4-1, with TRBD1 as a possible D gene (6 bases). The CDR3 is 14 residues long. The germline V gene encodes CDR1 MGHRA and CDR2 YSYEKL. V lost 8 bases and J lost 0, with 14 bases in between. The CDR3 coding sequence is TGCGCCAGCTCTGATGGACAGTTCTCCTACGAGCAGTACTTC. Its translation: CASSDGQFSYEQYF.